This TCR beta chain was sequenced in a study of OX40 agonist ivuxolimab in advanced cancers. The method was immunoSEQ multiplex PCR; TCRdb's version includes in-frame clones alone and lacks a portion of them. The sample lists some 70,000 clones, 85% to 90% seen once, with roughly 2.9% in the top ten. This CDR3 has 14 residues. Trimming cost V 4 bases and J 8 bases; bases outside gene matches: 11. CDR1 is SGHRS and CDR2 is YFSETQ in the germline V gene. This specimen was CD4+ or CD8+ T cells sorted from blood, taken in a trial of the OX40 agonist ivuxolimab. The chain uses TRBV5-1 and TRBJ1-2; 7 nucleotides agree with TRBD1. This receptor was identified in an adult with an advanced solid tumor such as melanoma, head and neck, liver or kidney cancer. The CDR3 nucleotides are TGCGCCAGCAGCATAACGGAAACAGGGGACGGCTACACCTTC. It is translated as CASSITETGDGYTF. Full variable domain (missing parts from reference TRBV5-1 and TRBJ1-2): KAGVTQTPRYLIKTRGQQVTLSCSPISGHRSVSWYQQTPGQGLQFLFEYFSETQRNKGNFPGRFSGRQFSNSRSEMNVSTLELGDSALYLCASSITETGDGYTFGSGTRLTVV.